This T cell receptor beta chain was identified during a study of long-term antiretroviral therapy in people with HIV. On the study more broadly: When the earliest samples were collected, ART was typically delayed until CD4 counts fell. Notes on the study in general: HIV repertoires showed narrower CDR3 length ranges than controls.

Survey-level resolution applied to immunoSEQ assay v3.0. Sequenced by immunoSEQ multiplex PCR; TCRdb stores in-frame clones only, minus some. Among roughly 28,000 clones, roughly four fifths were seen once, and the ten largest hold around 15%. V trimming: 8 bases; J trimming: 6 bases; junction bases outside the gene matches: 8. The CDR3 spans 15 residues. Per the germline V gene, CDR1 is MGHRA and CDR2 is YSYEKL. This clone was picked up a small number of times. What it binds is unknown. The chain uses TRBV4-1 and TRBJ2-1; TRBD2 matches at 12 bases. The origin of this receptor is a man between 50 and 59 years old with HIV. The sample in question was unsorted PBMCs, obtained 2.9 years after starting antiretroviral therapy. CDR3 loop: CASGKLAGGPNEQFF. For the CDR3, the DNA is TGCGCCAGCGGGAAACTAGCGGGGGGACCCAATGAGCAGTTCTTC.